This TCR beta chain was sequenced during a study of identical twins. TCRdb reanalysed the 5' RACE reads using MiXCR and keeps one entry per CDR3 protein. The table shows approximately 890,000 distinct CDR3 sequences, with roughly an eighth occurring only once. This clonotype was observed a handful of times. CDR1 and CDR2 (germline): MGHRA, YSYEKL. Trimming took off 4 bases at V and 0 bases at J, with 16 bases between the two ends. This CDR3 is 17 amino acids long. These data are also associated with another study on yellow fever vaccine responses in identical twins.

The sample was PBMCs. This sequence originates from a woman younger than 30 in good health. This sequence joins TRBV4-1 and TRBJ2-4, with a possible D match to TRBD1 (6 bases). CDR3 loop: CASSPRGQNLAKNIQYF. The CDR3 nucleotides are TGCGCCAGCAGCCCAAGAGGACAGAACCTAGCCAAAAACATTCAGTACTTC.